This TCR beta chain was sequenced during a study of cytomegalovirus exposure and HLA in healthy donors. V was trimmed by 3 bases and J by 0 bases, leaving 16 bases between them. The CDR3 contains 17 residues. Germline lookup yields CDR1 MDHEN and CDR2 SYDVKM. In the case of this clone: Its target is not known.

Repertoires were generated with immunoSEQ multiplex PCR, while TCRdb's copy carries only in-frame clones and drops some. The data hold around 230,000 clones, with more than 75% observed a single time. Findings and limits, study-wide: Reported results showed that the classifier diagnosed cytomegalovirus status with high specificity and sensitivity. The study recorded over 150 TCR beta chains that were cytomegalovirus-associated.

This receptor was obtained from a young woman in good health and CMV-seropositive. The chain links TRBV28 to TRBJ2-3, with a weak D call TRBD2 (6 bases). Sequenced: PBMCs. The CDR3 coding sequence is TGTGCCAGCAGTTTCGGCGGGGTAGGGACTAGCACAGATACGCAGTATTTT. Translating it yields CASSFGGVGTSTDTQYF. The entire variable domain, with the rest obtained from reference TRBV28 and TRBJ2-3, is as follows: DVKVTQSSRYLVKRTGEKVFLECVQDMDHENMFWYRQDPGLGLRLIYFSYDVKMKEKGDIPEGYSVSREKKERFSLILESASTNQTSMYLCASSFGGVGTSTDTQYFGPGTRLTVL.